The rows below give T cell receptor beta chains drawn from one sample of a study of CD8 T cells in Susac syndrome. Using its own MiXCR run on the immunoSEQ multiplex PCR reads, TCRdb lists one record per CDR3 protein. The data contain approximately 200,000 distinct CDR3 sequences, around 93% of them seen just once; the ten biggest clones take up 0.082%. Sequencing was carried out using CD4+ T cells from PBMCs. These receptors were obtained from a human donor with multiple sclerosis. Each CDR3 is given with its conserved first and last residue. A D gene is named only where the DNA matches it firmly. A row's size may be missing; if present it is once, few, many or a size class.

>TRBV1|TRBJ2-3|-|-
TGCACCAGCAGCCCCGGGGGGAGCACAGATACGCAGTATTTT
CTSSPGGSTDTQYF
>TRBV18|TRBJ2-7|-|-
TGTGCCAGCTCACTCTCGGTTACTAACTACGAGCAGTACTTC
CASSLSVTNYEQYF
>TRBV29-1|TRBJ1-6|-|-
TGCAGCGTTGACGGACAGCACAATTCACCCCTCCACTTT
CSVDGQHNSPLHF
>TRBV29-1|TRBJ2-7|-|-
TGCAGTTTCAGAAGGGGGGCGCAATACGAGCAGTACTTC
CSFRRGAQYEQYF
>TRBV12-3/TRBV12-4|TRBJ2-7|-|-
TGTGCCAGCAGTTCGGGCCCGAGGGAACTTGACGAGCAGTACTTC
CASSSGPRELDEQYF
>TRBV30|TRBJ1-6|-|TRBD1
TGTGCCTGGGGGACAGGAAATTCACCCCTCCACTTT
CAWGTGNSPLHF
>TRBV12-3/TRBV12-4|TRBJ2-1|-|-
TGTGCCAGCACCTGGGGAGCCGGGACTTACTACAATGAGCAGTTCTTC
CASTWGAGTYYNEQFF
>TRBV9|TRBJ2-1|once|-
TGTGCCAGCAGCGTAGTTTCAGCGTCTTACAATGAGCAGTTCTTC
CASSVVSASYNEQFF
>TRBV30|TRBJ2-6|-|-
TGTTCGCTCTCTGGGGCCAACGTCCTGACTTTC
CSLSGANVLTF
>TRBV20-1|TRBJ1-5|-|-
TGCAGTGCTAGAGATACAGGAGGCAGCAATCAGCCCCAGCATTTT
CSARDTGGSNQPQHF
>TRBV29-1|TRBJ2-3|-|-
TGCAGCGTCTCCCCGGGGTACACAGATACGCAGTATTTT
CSVSPGYTDTQYF
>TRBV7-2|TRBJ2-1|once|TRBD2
TGTGCCAGCAGCTTAGGTCTGCGGGGGGGGAGAAATGAGCAGTTCTTC
CASSLGLRGGRNEQFF
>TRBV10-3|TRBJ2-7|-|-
TGTGCCATCAGTGAGGGCTCCTACGAGCAGTACTTC
CAISEGSYEQYF
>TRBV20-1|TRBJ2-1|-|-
TGCAGTGCTGGGACCGGGAGGTTCTTC
CSAGTGRFF
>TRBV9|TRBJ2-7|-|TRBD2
TGTGCCAGCAGCGTAGGGGGAGGGGCCCGGCAGAAAGAGCAGTACTTC
CASSVGGGARQKEQYF
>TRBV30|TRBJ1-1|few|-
TGTGCCTGGAGTGTACGGGGGAACACTGAAGCTTTCTTT
CAWSVRGNTEAFF
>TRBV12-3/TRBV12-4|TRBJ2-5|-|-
TGTGCCAGCAGTTTGAGGCACCAAGAGACCCAGTACTTC
CASSLRHQETQYF
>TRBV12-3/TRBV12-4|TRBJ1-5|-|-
TGTGCCAGCAGTCCCGGGGGGGCGGTCAATCAGCCCCAGCATTTT
CASSPGGAVNQPQHF
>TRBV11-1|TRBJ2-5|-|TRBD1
TGTGCCAGCAGCTCGGACAGGGAGGAAGAGACCCAGTACTTC
CASSSDREEETQYF
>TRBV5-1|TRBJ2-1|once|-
TGCGCCAGCAGCTTGACAGGAAGAGTTTACAATGAGCAGTTCTTC
CASSLTGRVYNEQFF
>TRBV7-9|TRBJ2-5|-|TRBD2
TGTGCCAGCAGGAGGACTAGCGGGGGAAAAGAGACCCAGTACTTC
CASRRTSGGKETQYF
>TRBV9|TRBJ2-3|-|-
TGTGCCAGCAGCGACTCCGGGACTGAGATCACAGATACGCAGTATTTT
CASSDSGTEITDTQYF
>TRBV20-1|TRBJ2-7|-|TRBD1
TGCAGTGCTAGACCCCGGGACAGGGGTTACGAGCAGTACTTC
CSARPRDRGYEQYF
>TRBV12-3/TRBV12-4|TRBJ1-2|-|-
TGTGCCAGTAGCCTACAGGGAGACTATGGCTACACCTTC
CASSLQGDYGYTF
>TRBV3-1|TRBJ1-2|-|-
TGTGCCAGCAGCGGAACCCGAAGGGACTCGCCCACCTATGGCTACACCTTC
CASSGTRRDSPTYGYTF
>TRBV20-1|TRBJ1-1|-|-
TGCAGTGCTAGAGATACCACCATGAACACTGAAGCTTTCTTT
CSARDTTMNTEAFF
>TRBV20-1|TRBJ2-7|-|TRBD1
TGCAGTGCTACTACGACAGGGGGAGGCGAGCAGTACTTC
CSATTTGGGEQYF
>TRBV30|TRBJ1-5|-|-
TGTGCCTGGCAGAGCTATGGGGGCAATCAGCCCCAGCATTTT
CAWQSYGGNQPQHF